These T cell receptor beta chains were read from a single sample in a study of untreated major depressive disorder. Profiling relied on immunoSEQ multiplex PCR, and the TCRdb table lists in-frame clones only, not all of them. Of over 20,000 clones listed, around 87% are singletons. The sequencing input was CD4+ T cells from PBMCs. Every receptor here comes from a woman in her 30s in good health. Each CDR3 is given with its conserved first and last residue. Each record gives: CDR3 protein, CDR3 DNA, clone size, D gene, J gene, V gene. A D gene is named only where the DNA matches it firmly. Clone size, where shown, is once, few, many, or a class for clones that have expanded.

cdr3_aa: CASTGQYVYGYTF
cdr3_nt: TGTGCCAGCACAGGACAGTACGTCTATGGCTACACCTTC
clone_size: -
d_call: -
j_call: TRBJ1-2
v_call: TRBV28

cdr3_aa: CASSFLSGQGLEQYF
cdr3_nt: TGTGCCAGCAGCTTCCTTAGCGGTCAGGGCCTCGAGCAGTACTTC
clone_size: -
d_call: -
j_call: TRBJ2-7
v_call: TRBV5-6

cdr3_aa: CASSTGLAGAGGETQYF
cdr3_nt: TGTGCCAGCAGCACGGGACTAGCGGGGGCGGGAGGGGAGACCCAGTACTTC
clone_size: once
d_call: TRBD2
j_call: TRBJ2-5
v_call: TRBV5-4

cdr3_aa: CASSDRQFQETQYF
cdr3_nt: TGTGCCAGCAGCGATCGACAGTTTCAAGAGACCCAGTACTTC
clone_size: -
d_call: -
j_call: TRBJ2-5
v_call: TRBV5-6

cdr3_aa: CASSINSGIGGYTF
cdr3_nt: TGTGCCAGTAGTATAAACTCAGGGATAGGAGGCTACACCTTC
clone_size: -
d_call: -
j_call: TRBJ1-2
v_call: TRBV19

cdr3_aa: CASSFRNTEAFF
cdr3_nt: TGTGCCAGCAGCTTCAGGAACACTGAAGCTTTCTTT
clone_size: -
d_call: -
j_call: TRBJ1-1
v_call: TRBV7-2

cdr3_aa: CASSLSPYNEQFF
cdr3_nt: TGTGCCAGCAGCTTATCTCCCTACAATGAGCAGTTCTTC
clone_size: -
d_call: -
j_call: TRBJ2-1
v_call: TRBV2

cdr3_aa: CASSPRDGNGNQPQHF
cdr3_nt: TGTGCCAGCTCACCCCGGGACGGGAACGGCAATCAGCCCCAGCATTTT
clone_size: -
d_call: -
j_call: TRBJ1-5
v_call: TRBV18

cdr3_aa: CASSQGGTANTEAFF
cdr3_nt: TGCGCCAGCAGCCAAGGTGGGACCGCGAACACTGAAGCTTTCTTT
clone_size: few
d_call: -
j_call: TRBJ1-1
v_call: TRBV4-1

cdr3_aa: CASSDRTGIHYEQYF
cdr3_nt: TGTGCCAGCAGTGACCGGACAGGGATTCACTACGAGCAGTACTTC
clone_size: -
d_call: TRBD1
j_call: TRBJ2-7
v_call: TRBV2

cdr3_aa: CAWAPRGEAFF
cdr3_nt: TGTGCCTGGGCCCCCAGGGGTGAAGCTTTCTTT
clone_size: -
d_call: -
j_call: TRBJ1-1
v_call: TRBV30

cdr3_aa: CASSSPDRVDGYTF
cdr3_nt: TGTGCCAGCAGCTCCCCGGACAGGGTCGATGGCTACACCTTC
clone_size: -
d_call: TRBD1
j_call: TRBJ1-2
v_call: TRBV5-4

cdr3_aa: CASSEWNEQYF
cdr3_nt: TGCGCCAGCAGTGAATGGAACGAGCAGTACTTC
clone_size: -
d_call: -
j_call: TRBJ2-7
v_call: TRBV10-2

cdr3_aa: CASVEGPNTEAFF
cdr3_nt: TGTGCCAGCGTTGAGGGTCCGAACACTGAAGCTTTCTTT
clone_size: -
d_call: -
j_call: TRBJ1-1
v_call: TRBV7-3

cdr3_aa: CASLGRGLGYGYTF
cdr3_nt: TGTGCTTCCCTAGGGAGAGGGCTAGGCTATGGCTACACCTTC
clone_size: -
d_call: -
j_call: TRBJ1-2
v_call: TRBV6-6

cdr3_aa: CASSYGTSPGNIQYF
cdr3_nt: TGTGCCAGCAGTTATGGGACCTCGCCTGGAAACATTCAGTACTTC
clone_size: -
d_call: -
j_call: TRBJ2-4
v_call: TRBV6-5

cdr3_aa: CSRWDTLNNSPLHF
cdr3_nt: TGCAGCAGATGGGACACTTTGAATAATTCACCCCTCCACTTT
clone_size: -
d_call: -
j_call: TRBJ1-6
v_call: TRBV29-1

cdr3_aa: CASSPPRGDEQFF
cdr3_nt: TGTGCCAGCAGCCCCCCGCGTGGGGATGAGCAGTTCTTC
clone_size: -
d_call: -
j_call: TRBJ2-1
v_call: TRBV7-2

cdr3_aa: CASSSGQTYEQYF
cdr3_nt: TGTGCCAGCAGTTCGGGTCAAACCTACGAGCAGTACTTC
clone_size: -
d_call: -
j_call: TRBJ2-7
v_call: TRBV28

cdr3_aa: CASSIRTANYGYTF
cdr3_nt: TGTGCCAGTAGTATTCGGACGGCTAACTATGGCTACACCTTC
clone_size: -
d_call: -
j_call: TRBJ1-2
v_call: TRBV19

cdr3_aa: CAISEKGRDEKLFF
cdr3_nt: TGTGCCATCAGTGAGAAGGGGCGCGATGAAAAACTGTTTTTT
clone_size: -
d_call: -
j_call: TRBJ1-4
v_call: TRBV10-3

cdr3_aa: CASSSAGLAVTDTQYF
cdr3_nt: TGTGCCAGCAGCTCAGCGGGCCTAGCGGTCACAGATACGCAGTATTTT
clone_size: once
d_call: TRBD2
j_call: TRBJ2-3
v_call: TRBV9

cdr3_aa: CAISGGPANYGYTF
cdr3_nt: TGTGCCATCAGTGGGGGGCCCGCCAACTATGGCTACACCTTC
clone_size: -
d_call: -
j_call: TRBJ1-2
v_call: TRBV10-3

cdr3_aa: CASSQDYRVSYGYTF
cdr3_nt: TGCGCCAGCAGCCAAGATTACCGGGTTAGCTATGGCTACACCTTC
clone_size: -
d_call: -
j_call: TRBJ1-2
v_call: TRBV4-1

cdr3_aa: CASSELGIQYF
cdr3_nt: TGTGCCAGCAGTGAACTGGGCATTCAGTACTTC
clone_size: -
d_call: -
j_call: TRBJ2-4
v_call: TRBV6-1

cdr3_aa: CASSQEWGTGRAQHF
cdr3_nt: TGCGCCAGCAGCCAAGAATGGGGCACGGGGAGGGCCCAGCATTTT
clone_size: -
d_call: -
j_call: TRBJ1-5
v_call: TRBV4-3

cdr3_aa: CASSSAGTGNHEQYF
cdr3_nt: TGTGCCAGCAGCAGTGCCGGGACAGGGAACCACGAGCAGTACTTC
clone_size: -
d_call: TRBD1
j_call: TRBJ2-7
v_call: TRBV28

cdr3_aa: CASSEYGTAYGYTF
cdr3_nt: TGTGCCAGCAGTGAGTACGGGACGGCCTATGGCTACACCTTC
clone_size: -
d_call: -
j_call: TRBJ1-2
v_call: TRBV6-1

cdr3_aa: CASSFSRSSQDSYEQYF
cdr3_nt: TGTGCCAGCAGCTTTAGTCGGTCCAGTCAAGACTCCTACGAGCAGTACTTC
clone_size: -
d_call: -
j_call: TRBJ2-7
v_call: TRBV7-9

cdr3_aa: CASSLVTGAGELFF
cdr3_nt: TGTGCCAGCAGCTTAGTTACAGGGGCCGGGGAGCTGTTTTTT
clone_size: -
d_call: TRBD1
j_call: TRBJ2-2
v_call: TRBV11-2

cdr3_aa: CASSLEAGSLKNSPLHF
cdr3_nt: TGCGCCAGCAGCTTGGAGGCAGGATCTCTGAAGAATTCACCCCTCCACTTT
clone_size: -
d_call: -
j_call: TRBJ1-6
v_call: TRBV5-1